Presented here are 32 T cell receptor beta chains from one specimen sequenced in a study of OX40 agonist ivuxolimab in advanced cancers. Here immunoSEQ multiplex PCR was the method, and the copy in TCRdb shows in-frame clones only, minus some. This sample yields more than 65,000 clones, of which roughly 80% are seen a single time; around 5% belongs to the top ten. The specimen comprised CD4+ or CD8+ T cells sorted from blood, sampled in a trial of the OX40 agonist ivuxolimab. These receptors all come from an adult with an advanced solid tumor such as melanoma, head and neck, liver or kidney cancer.

J is TRBJ1-5 and V is TRBV19; D ambiguous. Germline V gene data show CDR1 as LNHDA and CDR2 as SQIVND (reference sequence). CDR3 length: 13 amino acids. V gave up 4 bases and J gave up 6 bases, with 10 bases separating them. The DNA of the CDR3 is TGTGCCAGTAGTACGGGCAGGTTTCAGCCCCAGCATTTT. Encoded protein: CASSTGRFQPQHF. Looking up the rest from reference TRBV19 and TRBJ1-5 gives the full variable domain: DGGITQSPKYLFRKEGQNVTLSCEQNLNHDAMYWYRQDPGQGLRLIYYSQIVNDFQKGDIAEGYSVSREKKESFPLTVTSAQKNPTAFYLCASSTGRFQPQHFGDGTRLSIL.

V usage is TRBV6-5 and J usage is TRBJ2-7; tentative D call: TRBD1 (5 bases). The germline V gene encodes CDR1 MNHEY and CDR2 SVGAGI. CDR3 length: 14 amino acids. Trimming shortened V by 5 bases and J by 0 bases, and 11 bases separated the two germline ends. The CDR3 region has the DNA TGTGCCAGCAGTGAAAGGGGCAGCTCCTACGAGCAGTACTTC. This translates into CASSERGSSYEQYF.

V gene TRBV19 combines with J gene TRBJ2-7; D could derive from TRBD1 or TRBD2 (5 bases each). This CDR3 comprises 14 residues. The germline CDR1 and CDR2 sequences are LNHDA and SQIVND (reference sequence). The germline V and J ends were trimmed by 6 bases and 0 bases, with 12 bases remaining between them. CDR3 DNA sequence: TGTGCCAGTAGACCTCCGGGACCCTCCTACGAGCAGTACTTC. Amino acid sequence: CASRPPGPSYEQYF.

The V call is TRBV6-6, the J call TRBJ2-2; D is perhaps TRBD2 (5 bases). This CDR3 has 13 amino acids. V was shortened by 8 bases and J by 3 bases, with 10 bases between the two germline ends. The germline V gene encodes CDR1 MNHNY and CDR2 SVGAGI (reference sequence). CDR3 amino acids: CASRTPYTGELFF. The CDR3 DNA is TGTGCCAGCCGGACTCCCTACACCGGGGAGCTGTTTTTT.

The chain has TRBV5-6 and TRBJ2-4; 7 bases align to TRBD1. Trimming cost V 0 bases and J 6 bases; bases outside gene matches: 0. Germline V lookup: CDR1 SGHDT, CDR2 YYEEEE. This CDR3 spans 13 amino acids. The CDR3 bases are TGTGCCAGCAGCTTGGGACAGGGAAACATTCAGTACTTC. It yields the protein CASSLGQGNIQYF. Using reference TRBV5-6 and TRBJ2-4 for the parts outside the CDR3, the full variable domain is DAGVTQSPTHLIKTRGQQVTLRCSPKSGHDTVSWYQQALGQGPQFIFQYYEEEERQRGNFPDRFSGHQFPNYSSELNVNALLLGDSALYLCASSLGQGNIQYFGAGTRLSVL.

Only a few counts were recorded for this clone. The V call is TRBV18, the J call TRBJ1-1, with unresolved D. Per germline, CDR1 KGHSH and CDR2 LQKENI. This CDR3 has 13 amino acids. Trimming stripped 5 bases from V and 1 base from J, with 8 bases between. This CDR3 reads CASSATANTEAFF. The CDR3 DNA is TGTGCCAGCTCAGCTACAGCGAACACTGAAGCTTTCTTT. The full variable domain, in which reference TRBV18 and TRBJ1-1 provide the parts outside the CDR3, is NAGVMQNPRHLVRRRGQEARLRCSPMKGHSHVYWYRQLPEEGLKFMVYLQKENIIDESGMPKERFSAEFPKEGPSILRIQQVVRGDSAAYFCASSATANTEAFFGQGTRLTVV.

CDR3 DNA: TGTGCCAGCAGTTTAATAGGCTCCGGGGAGCTGTTTTTT. Protein product: CASSLIGSGELFF. The J gene is TRBJ2-2, the V gene TRBV27; D ambiguous. Germline assignment: CDR1 MNHEY and CDR2 SMNVEV (reference sequence). CDR3 length: 13 amino acids. The V and J ends lost 2 bases and 6 bases respectively, with 7 bases between them.

CDR3 DNA sequence: TGTGCCAGCAGCGCATTGATCGTTTCAGATACGCAGTATTTT. It specifies CASSALIVSDTQYF. This sequence joins TRBV2 and TRBJ2-3; D not certain. Trimming pared 6 bases from V and 4 bases from J, leaving 14 bases between. Germline lookup yields CDR1 SNHLY and CDR2 FYNNEI. This CDR3 spans 14 amino acids.

The chain links TRBV5-4 to TRBJ2-1; 13 nucleotides align to TRBD2. This CDR3 has 17 residues. V was pared by 4 bases and J by 5 bases, with 9 bases of the junction left unmatched. Germline V gene sequence: CDR1 SGHNT, CDR2 YYREEE (reference sequence). The CDR3 is CASSPGTSGALDNEQFF. The CDR3 DNA reads TGTGCCAGCAGCCCAGGGACTAGCGGGGCTCTAGACAATGAGCAGTTCTTC.

The CDR3 is CASSLGQGRPRAKNIQYF. The CDR3 DNA follows: TGTGCCAGCAGTTTAGGACAGGGGAGGCCGAGGGCCAAAAACATTCAGTACTTC. This sequence joins TRBV28 and TRBJ2-4, with 9 bases fitting TRBD1. Germline V gene data show CDR1 as MDHEN and CDR2 as SYDVKM. V lost 2 bases and J lost 1; bases outside the gene matches: 9. This CDR3 is built from 18 residues. The full variable domain, with the rest looked up from reference TRBV28 and TRBJ2-4, is DVKVTQSSRYLVKRTGEKVFLECVQDMDHENMFWYRQDPGLGLRLIYFSYDVKMKEKGDIPEGYSVSREKKERFSLILESASTNQTSMYLCASSLGQGRPRAKNIQYFGAGTRLSVL.

The CDR3: CASSPAGGFSYNEQFF. DNA of the CDR3: TGTGCCAGCAGCCCAGCGGGAGGATTTTCCTACAATGAGCAGTTCTTC. This chain uses TRBV6-4 with TRBJ2-1, with 9 nucleotides matching TRBD2. V lost 6 bases, J lost 1 base, and 7 bases stayed unmatched. The CDR3 totals 16 residues. The germline V gene encodes CDR1 MRHNA and CDR2 SNTAGT.

The genes are TRBV6-1 and TRBJ2-1; 11 bases fit TRBD2. CDR1 is MNHNS, CDR2 SASEGT, per germline. J lost 5 bases, V lost 5 bases, and 5 bases had no gene match. This CDR3 has 15 residues. CDR3 in DNA: TGTGCCAGCAGTACCCTAGCGGGAGGCAACAATGAGCAGTTCTTC. Encoded protein: CASSTLAGGNNEQFF.

The chain links TRBV5-6 to TRBJ2-2; D gene unclear. The germline V gene encodes CDR1 SGHDT and CDR2 YYEEEE. The CDR3 consists of 13 residues. The V gene lost 0 bases and the J gene lost 6 bases, with 6 bases spanning the gap. The CDR3 protein is CASSLALPGELFF. Here the CDR3 DNA reads TGTGCCAGCAGCTTGGCCCTTCCCGGGGAGCTGTTTTTT.

The rearrangement joins TRBV14 to TRBJ1-1; weak D call: TRBD1 (5 bases). Looked up from germline, CDR1 is SGHDN and CDR2 is FVKESK. Trimming stripped 4 bases from V and 1 base from J, with 13 bases between. The CDR3 is 15 amino acids. Here the CDR3 reads CASSPAMRGNTEAFF. CDR3 coding DNA: TGTGCCAGCAGCCCCGCAATGAGGGGGAACACTGAAGCTTTCTTT.

This clone was detected a few times. The chain recombines TRBV21-1 with TRBJ2-5; TRBD2, the table's D call, lacks a check against the DNA. TRBV21-1 is an annotated pseudogene. The CDR3 loop spans 13 amino acids. The CDR3 loop is CASSRRMEETQYF. CDR3 coding DNA: TGTGCCAGCAGCAGACGGATGGAGGAGACCCAGTACTTC.

As concerns this clone: At one end the junction does not follow the germline gene, possibly because of a read error. Here the CDR3 DNA reads TGTGCCGGCAGCTTACTCGGACAGGGGACCACTGAAGCTTTCTTT. Amino acids: CAGSLLGQGTTEAFF. The chain combines TRBV7-3 with TRBJ1-1; TRBD1 matches at 9 bases. This CDR3 region has 15 residues. Looked up from germline, CDR1 is SGHTA and CDR2 is FQGTGA.

The CDR3, as DNA: TGTGCCTGGAGTGATGTGGGACCTCCGATCTCCTACGAGCAGTACTTC. As protein: CAWSDVGPPISYEQYF. The V gene is TRBV30, the J gene TRBJ2-7; D might be TRBD1 or TRBD2, each matching 5 bases. There are 16 residues in the CDR3. Per germline, CDR1 GTSNPN and CDR2 SVGIG (reference sequence). V lost 1 base and J lost 0, with 16 bases in between. The full variable domain, with the rest looked up from reference TRBV30 and TRBJ2-7, is SQTIHQWPATLVQPVGSPLSLECTVEGTSNPNLYWYRQAAGRGLQLLFYSVGIGQISSEVPQNLSASRPQDRQFILSSKKLLLSDSGFYLCAWSDVGPPISYEQYFGPGTRLTVT.

V usage is TRBV19 and J usage is TRBJ2-7; possibly TRBD2 for D (5 bases). This CDR3 comprises 16 residues. Trimming pared 3 bases from V and 0 bases from J, leaving 15 bases between. Germline V CDR1 and CDR2: LNHDA, SQIVND (reference sequence). The CDR3 loop reads CASSISPGLSSYEQYF. CDR3 bases: TGTGCCAGTAGTATTTCCCCCGGACTCAGCTCCTACGAGCAGTACTTC.

The chain carries TRBV9 and TRBJ1-3; D is uncertain. CDR1 is SGDLS, CDR2 YYNGEE, per germline. Trimming pared 4 bases from V and 4 bases from J, leaving 15 bases between. The CDR3 consists of 15 residues. CDR3 bases: TGTGCCAGCAGCAAAACGGGGATCGAAGGAAACACCATATATTTT. This gives the protein CASSKTGIEGNTIYF.

The chain combines TRBV11-2 with TRBJ1-1, with 11 bases lining up with TRBD1. The ends lost 2 bases at V and 1 base at J; junction bases unmatched: 3. The CDR3 is 16 residues long. The V gene's germline CDR1 is SGHAT and CDR2 FQNNGV. The CDR3 coding sequence is TGTGCCAGCAGCTTATCGGACAGGGGGCCGAACACTGAAGCTTTCTTT. This gives the protein CASSLSDRGPNTEAFF.

The chain recombines TRBV2 with TRBJ2-1; D gene ambiguous. The germline V gene encodes CDR1 SNHLY and CDR2 FYNNEI. Trimming removed 5 bases from V and 5 bases from J, with 10 bases in between. The length of the CDR3 is 13 residues. The CDR3 spells CASSTRLDNEQFF. The CDR3 bases are TGTGCCAGCAGTACCCGCCTTGACAATGAGCAGTTCTTC.

The table lists this clone with a few counts. The chain joins TRBV6-5 to TRBJ2-5; D is unresolved. The CDR3 consists of 12 residues. Germline V gene data show CDR1 as MNHEY and CDR2 as SVGAGI. Between the trimmed V and J ends, which lost 2 bases and 7 bases, there was a span of 8 bases. CDR3 coding DNA: TGTGCCAGCAGTTACCCCCCCGGGACCCAGTACTTC. This gives the protein CASSYPPGTQYF.

A single count supports this clone. This sequence joins TRBV28 and TRBJ1-1; D ambiguous. The CDR3 length is 10 residues. V gave up 5 bases and J gave up 4 bases, with 2 bases separating them. Germline assignment: CDR1 MDHEN and CDR2 SYDVKM. CDR3 sequence: CASSRTEAFF. The CDR3 region has the DNA TGTGCCAGCAGTCGCACTGAAGCTTTCTTT.

This clone was counted between two and nine times. The gene calls are TRBV29-1 and TRBJ2-1; 11 bases agree with TRBD1. The CDR3 extends over 14 amino acids. Germline CDR1 is SQVTM and CDR2 is ANQGSEA. Unmatched junction bases numbered 7, after V lost 4 bases and J lost 8 bases. CDR3 DNA: TGCAGCGTTGTGCGGGACAGGGGGTCGGATGAGCAGTTCTTC. This codes for CSVVRDRGSDEQFF.

The V and J genes are TRBV5-1 and TRBJ1-4; D might be TRBD1 (5 bases). The germline V gene has CDR1 SGHRS and CDR2 YFSETQ. V shed 4 bases and J shed 8 bases, with 15 bases lying between them. The CDR3 totals 14 residues. The CDR3 reads CASSILQGGEKLFF. The CDR3 region has the DNA TGCGCCAGCAGCATACTTCAGGGAGGAGAAAAACTGTTTTTT.

This rearrangement joins TRBV6-1 to TRBJ2-7; possible D gene TRBD2, 5 bases. With 1 base removed from V and 3 bases from J, the gap between germline ends came to 10 bases. CDR3 length: 14 amino acids. Per the germline V gene, CDR1 is MNHNS and CDR2 is SASEGT. The chain's CDR3 is CASSEGGPSYEQYF. CDR3 DNA: TGTGCCAGCAGTGAAGGAGGGCCCAGCTACGAGCAGTACTTC.

This chain links TRBV2 with TRBJ2-2; 13 bases are shared with TRBD2. Germline lookup yields CDR1 SNHLY and CDR2 FYNNEI. Losses at the gene ends were 6 bases for V and 5 bases for J; bases not matched to a gene: 6. CDR3 length: 16 amino acids. The chain's CDR3 is CASSELAGGRTGELFF. The CDR3 nucleotides read TGTGCCAGCAGCGAACTAGCGGGGGGGCGTACCGGGGAGCTGTTTTTT. The whole variable domain, remainder taken from reference TRBV2 and TRBJ2-2, is EPEVTQTPSHQVTQMGQEVILRCVPISNHLYFYWYRQILGQKVEFLVSFYNNEISEKSEIFDDQFSVERPDGSNFTLKIRSTKLEDSAMYFCASSELAGGRTGELFFGEGSRLTVL.

CDR3 loop: CASSTQERGYTF. For the CDR3, the DNA is TGTGCCAGCAGCACGCAAGAACGTGGCTACACCTTC. The rearrangement uses TRBV9 and TRBJ1-2; D is uncertain. V lost 4 bases, J lost 7 bases, and 11 bases lay in between. Germline V CDR1 and CDR2: SGDLS, YYNGEE. This CDR3 has 12 residues. The whole variable domain, filled in from reference TRBV9 and TRBJ1-2, reads DSGVTQTPKHLITATGQRVTLRCSPRSGDLSVYWYQQSLDQGLQFLIQYYNGEERAKGNILERFSAQQFPDLHSELNLSSLELGDSALYFCASSTQERGYTFGSGTRLTVV.

The chain is built from TRBV9 and TRBJ2-5, with 12 bases that match TRBD2. The CDR3 has 17 residues. The germline V gene has CDR1 SGDLS and CDR2 YYNGEE. Unmatched junction bases numbered 7, after V lost 0 bases and J lost 4 bases. The CDR3 here is CASSVAPSGGAGETQYF. CDR3 DNA sequence: TGTGCCAGCAGCGTAGCTCCTAGCGGGGGGGCAGGAGAGACCCAGTACTTC.

In its sample, this clone was seen a few times. The chain uses TRBV7-8 and TRBJ1-4; TRBD1 agrees at 8 bases. The CDR3 has 15 residues. Germline lookup yields CDR1 SGHVS and CDR2 FQNEAQ. With V trimmed by 1 base and J by 3 bases, 1 base remained unmatched. CDR3 DNA: TGTGCCAGCAGCTTAGGGACAGGGTCTAATGAAAAACTGTTTTTT. Translation gives CASSLGTGSNEKLFF.

The J gene is TRBJ2-1, the V gene TRBV7-2, with TRBD1 as a possible D gene (6 bases). The CDR3 consists of 16 residues. Trimming left V 5 bases short and J 2 bases short, with 16 bases between. Germline V gives CDR1 SGHTA, CDR2 FQGNSA. The CDR3 loop reads CASSLRYGGAYNEQFF. The CDR3 region has the DNA TGTGCCAGCAGCCTTCGGTATGGGGGCGCCTACAATGAGCAGTTCTTC.

This clone turned up a few times. The chain is built from TRBV5-6 and TRBJ1-2; D gene ambiguous. CDR3 size: 15 residues. V lost 4 bases, J lost 2 bases, and 15 bases lay in between. The germline V gene has CDR1 SGHDT and CDR2 YYEEEE. This chain's CDR3 is CASSPPRRQNYGYTF. CDR3 bases: TGTGCCAGCAGCCCGCCTCGACGGCAGAACTATGGCTACACCTTC.